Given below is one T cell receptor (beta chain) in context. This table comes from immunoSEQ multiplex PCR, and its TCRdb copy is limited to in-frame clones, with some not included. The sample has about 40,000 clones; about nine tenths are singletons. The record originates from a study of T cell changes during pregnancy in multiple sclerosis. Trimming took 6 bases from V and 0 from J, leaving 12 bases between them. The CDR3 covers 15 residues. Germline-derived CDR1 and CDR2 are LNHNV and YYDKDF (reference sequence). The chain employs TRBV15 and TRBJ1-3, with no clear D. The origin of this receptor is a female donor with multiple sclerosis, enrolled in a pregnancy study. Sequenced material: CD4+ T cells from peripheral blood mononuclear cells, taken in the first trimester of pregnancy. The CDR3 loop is CATREGTNSGNTIYF. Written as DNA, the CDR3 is TGTGCCACCAGGGAGGGTACTAACTCTGGAAACACCATATATTTT.